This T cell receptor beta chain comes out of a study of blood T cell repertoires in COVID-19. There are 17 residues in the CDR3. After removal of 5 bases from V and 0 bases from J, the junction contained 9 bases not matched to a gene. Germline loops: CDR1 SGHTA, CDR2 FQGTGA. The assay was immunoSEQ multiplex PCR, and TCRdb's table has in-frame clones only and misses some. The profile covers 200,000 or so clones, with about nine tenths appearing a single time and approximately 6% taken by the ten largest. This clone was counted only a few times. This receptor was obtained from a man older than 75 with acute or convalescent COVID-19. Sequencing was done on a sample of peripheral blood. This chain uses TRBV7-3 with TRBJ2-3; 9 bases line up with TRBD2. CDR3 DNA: TGTGCCAGCAGCGCCCGTAGCGGGGGACCTAGCACAGATACGCAGTATTTT. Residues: CASSARSGGPSTDTQYF. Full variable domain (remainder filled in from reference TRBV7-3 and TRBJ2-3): GAGVSQTPSNKVTEKGKYVELRCDPISGHTALYWYRQSLGQGPEFLIYFQGTGAADDSGLPNDRFFAVRPEGSVSTLKIQRTERGDSAVYLCASSARSGGPSTDTQYFGPGTRLTVL.